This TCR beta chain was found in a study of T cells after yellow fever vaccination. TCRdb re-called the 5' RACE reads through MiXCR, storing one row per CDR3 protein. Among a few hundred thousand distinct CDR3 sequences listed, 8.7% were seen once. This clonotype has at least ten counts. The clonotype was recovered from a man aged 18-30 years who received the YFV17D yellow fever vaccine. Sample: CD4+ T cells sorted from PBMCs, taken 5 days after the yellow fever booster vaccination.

CDR3 coding DNA: TGTGCCAGCAGCCAAGAAGGCTATGGGGCCAAAAACATTCAGTACTTC. This gives the protein CASSQEGYGAKNIQYF. The V call is TRBV3-1, the J call TRBJ2-4, with D unresolved. This CDR3 is built from 16 residues. Germline V gene sequence: CDR1 LGHDT, CDR2 YNNKEL (reference sequence). With 0 bases removed from V and 1 base from J, the gap between germline ends came to 10 bases.